This paragraph reports one T cell receptor beta chain. No antigen is known for it. This specimen comes from a study of OX40 agonist ivuxolimab in advanced cancers. Study at large: Intravenous ivuxolimab at 0.01 to 10 mg/kg was given to patients every 2 weeks. A diagnosis of hepatocellular carcinoma, melanoma, renal cell or head and neck cancer was present in dose-escalation patients.

Study-wide results and caveats: There were, on average, more expanded clones in CD8+ T cells than in CD4+.

CDR1 and CDR2 from the germline V gene are LNHNV and YYDKDF (reference sequence). CDR3 length: 14 amino acids. Trimming shortened V by 5 bases and J by 2 bases, and 10 bases separated the two germline ends. Blood was sampled at baseline, cycle 4 day 1, and cycle 7 day 1. Using immunoSEQ multiplex PCR, the repertoire was profiled, and TCRdb retains in-frame clones only, with some absent. The data hold some 70,000 clones, with more than 75% observed a single time. Sequences were derived from CD4+ or CD8+ T cells sorted from blood, sampled in a trial of the OX40 agonist ivuxolimab. This receptor was obtained from an adult with an advanced solid tumor such as melanoma, head and neck, liver or kidney cancer. V is TRBV15 and J is TRBJ1-5, with D possibly being TRBD1 (5 bases). The CDR3 loop is CATSLQGGNQPQHF. In nucleotides, the CDR3 is TGTGCCACCAGCCTGCAGGGCGGCAATCAGCCCCAGCATTTT. The whole variable domain, remainder taken from reference TRBV15 and TRBJ1-5, is DAMVIQNPRYQVTQFGKPVTLSCSQTLNHNVMYWYQQKSSQAPKLLFHYYDKDFNNEADTPDNFQSRRPNTSFCFLDIRSPGLGDTAMYLCATSLQGGNQPQHFGDGTRLSIL.